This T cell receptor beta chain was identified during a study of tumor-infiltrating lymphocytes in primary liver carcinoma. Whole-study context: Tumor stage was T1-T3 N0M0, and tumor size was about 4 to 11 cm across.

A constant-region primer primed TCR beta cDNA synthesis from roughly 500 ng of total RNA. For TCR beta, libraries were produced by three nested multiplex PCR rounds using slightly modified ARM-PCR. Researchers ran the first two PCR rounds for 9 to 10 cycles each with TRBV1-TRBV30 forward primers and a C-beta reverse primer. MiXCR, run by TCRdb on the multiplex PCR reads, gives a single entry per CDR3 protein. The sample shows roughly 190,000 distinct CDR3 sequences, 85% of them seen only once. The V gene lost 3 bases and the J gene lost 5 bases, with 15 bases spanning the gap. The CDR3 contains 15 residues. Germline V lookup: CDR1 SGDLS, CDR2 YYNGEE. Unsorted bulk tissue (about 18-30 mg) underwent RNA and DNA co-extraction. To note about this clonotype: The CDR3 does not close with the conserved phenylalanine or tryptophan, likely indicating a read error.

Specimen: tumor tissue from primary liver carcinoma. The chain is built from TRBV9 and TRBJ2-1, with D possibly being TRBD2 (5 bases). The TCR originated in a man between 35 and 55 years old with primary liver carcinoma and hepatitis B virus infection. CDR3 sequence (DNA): TGTGCCAGCAGCGGGAGGCCCCCCTTTGACAATGAGCAGTTCTAC. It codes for CASSGRPPFDNEQFY.